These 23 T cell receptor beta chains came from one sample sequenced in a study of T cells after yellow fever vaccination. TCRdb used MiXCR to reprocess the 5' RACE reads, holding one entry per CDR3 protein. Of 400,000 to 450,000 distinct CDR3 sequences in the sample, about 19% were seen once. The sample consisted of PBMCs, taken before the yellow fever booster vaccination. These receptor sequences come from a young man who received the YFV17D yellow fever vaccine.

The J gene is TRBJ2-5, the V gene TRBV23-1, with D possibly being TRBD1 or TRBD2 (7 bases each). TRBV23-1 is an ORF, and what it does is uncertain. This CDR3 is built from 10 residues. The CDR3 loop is CAQGGETQYF. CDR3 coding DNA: TGCGCGCAGGGGGGGGAGACCCAGTACTTC.

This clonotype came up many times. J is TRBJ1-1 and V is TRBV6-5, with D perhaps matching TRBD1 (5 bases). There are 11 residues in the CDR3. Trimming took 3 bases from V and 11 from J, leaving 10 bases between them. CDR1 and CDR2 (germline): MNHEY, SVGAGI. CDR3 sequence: CASSYYGGAFF. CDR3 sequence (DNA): TGTGCCAGCAGTTATTACGGGGGTGCTTTCTTT.

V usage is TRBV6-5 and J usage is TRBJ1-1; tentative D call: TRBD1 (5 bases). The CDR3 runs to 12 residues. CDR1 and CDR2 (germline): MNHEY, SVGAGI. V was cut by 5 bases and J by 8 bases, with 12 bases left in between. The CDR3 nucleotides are TGTGCCAGCAGTGGTCCCAGGGCCGAAGCTTTCTTT. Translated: CASSGPRAEAFF.

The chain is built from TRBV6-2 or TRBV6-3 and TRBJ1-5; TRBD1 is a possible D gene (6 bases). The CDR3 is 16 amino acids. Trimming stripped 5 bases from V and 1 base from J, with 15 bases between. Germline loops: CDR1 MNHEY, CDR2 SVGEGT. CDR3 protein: CASSTGGIGSNQPQHF. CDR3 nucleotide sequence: TGTGCCAGCAGTACCGGGGGCATCGGAAGCAATCAGCCCCAGCATTTT.

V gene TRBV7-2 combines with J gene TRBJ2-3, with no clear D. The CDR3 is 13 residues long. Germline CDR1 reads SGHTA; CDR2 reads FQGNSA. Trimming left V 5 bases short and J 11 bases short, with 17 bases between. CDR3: CASSVERGLEQYF. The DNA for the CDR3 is TGTGCCAGCAGCGTAGAACGTGGCCTAGAGCAGTATTTT.

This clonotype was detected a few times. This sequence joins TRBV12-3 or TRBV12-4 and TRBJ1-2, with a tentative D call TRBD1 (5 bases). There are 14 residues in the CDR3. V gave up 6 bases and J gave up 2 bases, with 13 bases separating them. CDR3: CASRRSRGNYGYTF. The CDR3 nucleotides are TGTGCCAGCAGACGGTCCCGGGGGAACTATGGCTACACCTTC.

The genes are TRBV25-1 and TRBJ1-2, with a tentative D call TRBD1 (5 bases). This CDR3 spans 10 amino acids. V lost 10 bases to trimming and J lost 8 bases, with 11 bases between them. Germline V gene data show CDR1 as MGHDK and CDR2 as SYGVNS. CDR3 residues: CANPGPGYTF. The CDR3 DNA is TGTGCCAACCCAGGGCCGGGCTACACCTTC.

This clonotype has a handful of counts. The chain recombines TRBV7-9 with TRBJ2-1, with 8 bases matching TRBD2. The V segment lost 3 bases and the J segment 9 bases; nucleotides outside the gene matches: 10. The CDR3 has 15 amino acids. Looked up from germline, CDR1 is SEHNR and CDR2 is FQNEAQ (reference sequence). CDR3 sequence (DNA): TGTGCCAGCAGCTTCGTGGGCGGGGGGCCCCCTGAGCAGTTCTTC. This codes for CASSFVGGGPPEQFF.

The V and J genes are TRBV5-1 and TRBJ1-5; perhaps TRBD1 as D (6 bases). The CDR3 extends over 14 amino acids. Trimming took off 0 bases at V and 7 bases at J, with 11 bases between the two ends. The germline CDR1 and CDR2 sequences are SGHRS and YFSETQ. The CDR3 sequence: CASSLAGGHQPQHF. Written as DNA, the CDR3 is TGCGCCAGCAGCTTGGCGGGGGGCCACCAGCCCCAGCATTTT.

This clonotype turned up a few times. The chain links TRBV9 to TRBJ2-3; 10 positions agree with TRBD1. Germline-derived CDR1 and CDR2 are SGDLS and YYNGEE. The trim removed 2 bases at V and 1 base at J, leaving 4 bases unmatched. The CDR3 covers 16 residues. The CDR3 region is CASSVRTGGGTDTQYF. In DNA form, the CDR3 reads TGTGCCAGCAGCGTCAGGACAGGGGGAGGCACAGATACGCAGTATTTT.

CDR3 DNA sequence: TGTGCCAGCAGTAAAGACAGGGCCTTCTACGAGCAGTACTTC. Translating it yields CASSKDRAFYEQYF. The chain links TRBV6-5 to TRBJ2-7, with TRBD1 identical over 7 bases. The CDR3 runs 14 residues. Germline CDR1 and CDR2: MNHEY and SVGAGI. V lost 5 bases to trimming and J lost 3 bases; unmatched junction nucleotides: 7.

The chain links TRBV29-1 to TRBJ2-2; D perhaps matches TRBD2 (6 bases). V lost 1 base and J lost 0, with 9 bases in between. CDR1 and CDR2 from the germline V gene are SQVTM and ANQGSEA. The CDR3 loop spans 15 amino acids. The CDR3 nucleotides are TGCAGCGTTGAAGCCGGGACTCCGAACACCGGGGAGCTGTTTTTT. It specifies CSVEAGTPNTGELFF.

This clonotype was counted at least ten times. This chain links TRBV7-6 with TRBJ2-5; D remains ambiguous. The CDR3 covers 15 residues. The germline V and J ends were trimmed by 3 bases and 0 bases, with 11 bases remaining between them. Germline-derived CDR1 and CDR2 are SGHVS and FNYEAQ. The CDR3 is CASSLDAGYQETQYF. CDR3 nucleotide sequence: TGTGCCAGCAGCTTGGACGCCGGGTACCAAGAGACCCAGTACTTC. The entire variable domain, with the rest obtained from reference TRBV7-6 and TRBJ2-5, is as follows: GAGVSQSPRYKVTKRGQDVALRCDPISGHVSLYWYRQALGQGPEFLTYFNYEAQQDKSGLPNDRFSAERPEGSISTLTIQRTEQRDSAMYRCASSLDAGYQETQYFGPGTRLLVL.

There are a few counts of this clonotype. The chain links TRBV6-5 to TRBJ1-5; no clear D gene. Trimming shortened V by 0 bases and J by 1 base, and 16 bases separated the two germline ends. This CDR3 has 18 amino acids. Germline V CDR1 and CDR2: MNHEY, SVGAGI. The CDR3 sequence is CASSYSEVAPKSNQPQHF. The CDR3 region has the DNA TGTGCCAGCAGTTACTCGGAGGTGGCCCCTAAGAGCAATCAGCCCCAGCATTTT.

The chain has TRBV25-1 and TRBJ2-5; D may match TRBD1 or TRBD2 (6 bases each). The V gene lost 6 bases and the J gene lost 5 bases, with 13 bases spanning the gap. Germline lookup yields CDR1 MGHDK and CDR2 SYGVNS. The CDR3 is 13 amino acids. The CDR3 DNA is TGTGCCAGCAGACAGGGAGGCTTGGAGACCCAGTACTTC. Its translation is CASRQGGLETQYF.

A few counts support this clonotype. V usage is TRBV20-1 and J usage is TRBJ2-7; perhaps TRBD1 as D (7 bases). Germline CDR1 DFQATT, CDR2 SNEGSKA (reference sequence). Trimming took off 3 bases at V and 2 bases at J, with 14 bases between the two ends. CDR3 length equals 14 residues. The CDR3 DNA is TGCAGTGCTAGGTCGGCAGGGGGGACCTACGAGCAGTACTTC. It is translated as CSARSAGGTYEQYF.

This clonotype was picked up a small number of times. CDR3 in amino acids: CASSLWQGIGEKLFF. The CDR3 nucleotides are TGTGCCAGCAGCTTATGGCAGGGTATAGGAGAAAAACTGTTTTTT. This rearrangement joins TRBV7-2 to TRBJ1-4, with D tentatively TRBD1 (5 bases). The length of the CDR3 is 15 residues. Germline V gene data show CDR1 as SGHTA and CDR2 as FQGNSA. The V and J ends lost 2 bases and 8 bases respectively, with 15 bases between them.

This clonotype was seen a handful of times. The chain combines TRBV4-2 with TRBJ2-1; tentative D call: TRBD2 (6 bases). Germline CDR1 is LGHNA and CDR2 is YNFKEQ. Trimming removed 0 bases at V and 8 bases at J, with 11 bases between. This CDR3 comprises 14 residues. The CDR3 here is CASSQDGGWDEQFF. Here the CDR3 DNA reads TGTGCCAGCAGCCAAGATGGGGGGTGGGATGAGCAGTTCTTC.

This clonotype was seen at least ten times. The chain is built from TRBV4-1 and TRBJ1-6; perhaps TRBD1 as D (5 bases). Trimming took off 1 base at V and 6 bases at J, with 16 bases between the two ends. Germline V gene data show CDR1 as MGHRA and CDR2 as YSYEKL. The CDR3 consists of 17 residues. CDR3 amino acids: CASSQVLRGARNSPLHF. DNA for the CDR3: TGCGCCAGCAGCCAAGTATTGAGAGGGGCTCGTAATTCACCCCTCCACTTT.

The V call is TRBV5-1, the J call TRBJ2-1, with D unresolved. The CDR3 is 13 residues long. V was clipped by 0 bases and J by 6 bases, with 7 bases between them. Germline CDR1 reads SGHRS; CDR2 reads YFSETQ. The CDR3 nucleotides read TGCGCCAGCAGCTTGGTAATCCTCAATGAGCAGTTCTTC. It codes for CASSLVILNEQFF.

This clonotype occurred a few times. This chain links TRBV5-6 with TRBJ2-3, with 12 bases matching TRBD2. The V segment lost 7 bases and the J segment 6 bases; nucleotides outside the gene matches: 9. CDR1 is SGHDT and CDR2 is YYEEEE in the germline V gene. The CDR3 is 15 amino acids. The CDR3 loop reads CASGSSGGARDTQYF. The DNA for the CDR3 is TGTGCCAGCGGATCTAGCGGGGGGGCCCGGGATACGCAGTATTTT.

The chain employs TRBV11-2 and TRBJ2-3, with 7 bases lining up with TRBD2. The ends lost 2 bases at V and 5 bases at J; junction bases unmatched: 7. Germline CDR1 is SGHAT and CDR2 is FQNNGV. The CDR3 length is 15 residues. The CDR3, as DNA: TGTGCCAGCAGCTTATCTAGCGGAGGTCAAGATACGCAGTATTTT. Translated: CASSLSSGGQDTQYF.

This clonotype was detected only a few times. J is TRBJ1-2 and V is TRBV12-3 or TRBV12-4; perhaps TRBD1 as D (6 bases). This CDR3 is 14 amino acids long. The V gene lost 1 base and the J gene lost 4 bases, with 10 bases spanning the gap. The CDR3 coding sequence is TGTGCCAGCAGTTTAGGGGGGCGAGTCTATGGCTACACCTTC. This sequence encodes CASSLGGRVYGYTF.